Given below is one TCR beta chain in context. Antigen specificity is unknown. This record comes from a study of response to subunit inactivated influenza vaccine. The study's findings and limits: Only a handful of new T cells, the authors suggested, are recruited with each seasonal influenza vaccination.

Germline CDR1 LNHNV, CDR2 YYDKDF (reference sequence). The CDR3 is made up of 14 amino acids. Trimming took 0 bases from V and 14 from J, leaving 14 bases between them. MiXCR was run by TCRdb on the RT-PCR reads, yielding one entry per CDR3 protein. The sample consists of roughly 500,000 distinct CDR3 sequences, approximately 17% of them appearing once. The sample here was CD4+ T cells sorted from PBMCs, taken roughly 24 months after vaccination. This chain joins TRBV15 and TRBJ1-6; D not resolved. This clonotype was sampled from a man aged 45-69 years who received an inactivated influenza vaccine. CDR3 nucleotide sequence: TGTGCCACCAGCAGAGAAGGAACGGGTGACACCCTCCACTTT. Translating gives CATSREGTGDTLHF.